The next 18 T cell receptor beta chains were all read from a single sample in a study of blood T cells in healthy people across ages. Next came a second PCR, run for about 6 to 12 cycles, which used a sample-barcoded 5' primer along with a J-beta primer mix. TCRdb passed the 5' RACE reads through MiXCR, listing each CDR3 protein once. This table holds 650,000 to 1,000,000 distinct CDR3 sequences, 30% to 45% found once. Sample: blood. The receptor source for this set is a man between 18 and 35 years old in good health.

This chain uses TRBV28 with TRBJ2-3; no reliable D call. From germline, CDR1 is MDHEN and CDR2 SYDVKM. V lost 6 bases, J lost 0 bases, and 7 bases lay in between. The CDR3 extends over 13 amino acids. CDR3 in DNA: TGTGCCAGCAGATGTCCGAGCACAGATACGCAGTATTTT. Protein sequence: CASRCPSTDTQYF.

The chain employs TRBV10-3 and TRBJ2-7, with 8 bases lining up with TRBD1. Per germline, CDR1 ENHRY and CDR2 SYGVKD. The CDR3 contains 13 residues. Germline trimming cut 10 bases from V and 3 bases from J; bases unmatched to any gene: 8. This CDR3 is CATSDRALYEQYF. As DNA, the CDR3 is TGTGCCACTTCGGACAGGGCTCTCTACGAGCAGTACTTC.

The chain employs TRBV7-2 and TRBJ2-6; D not certain. The V and J ends lost 3 bases and 2 bases respectively, with 8 bases between them. The CDR3 is made up of 15 amino acids. Per the germline V gene, CDR1 is SGHTA and CDR2 is FQGNSA. CDR3 DNA: TGTGCCAGCAGCTTCATAGGTGCTGGGGCCAACGTCCTGACTTTC. Its translation is CASSFIGAGANVLTF. Full variable domain (remainder filled in from reference TRBV7-2 and TRBJ2-6): GAGVSQSPSNKVTEKGKDVELRCDPISGHTALYWYRQSLGQGLEFLIYFQGNSAPDKSGLPSDRFSAERTGGSVSTLTIQRTQQEDSAVYLCASSFIGAGANVLTFGAGSRLTVL.

A note on this clonotype: A much larger clone lies a single base off, so this may be a read error. The rearrangement joins TRBV6-5 to TRBJ2-5; 12 nucleotides match TRBD2. In germline, CDR1 is MNHEY, CDR2 SVGAGI. The CDR3 totals 15 residues. V lost 7 bases, J lost 4 bases, and 7 bases stayed unmatched. The CDR3, as DNA: TGTGCCAGCAACCTAGCGGGGGGGAGGCGAGAGACCCAGTACTTC. Translated: CASNLAGGRRETQYF.

The J gene is TRBJ2-5, the V gene TRBV20-1; the match to TRBD2 covers 8 bases. The CDR3 length is 13 residues. The junction had 8 bases not matched to a gene; V was cut back by 6 bases and J by 5 bases. Germline loops: CDR1 DFQATT, CDR2 SNEGSKA (reference sequence). CDR3 nucleotide sequence: TGCAGTGCCTTGACTAGCGCCACGGAGACCCAGTACTTC. Protein: CSALTSATETQYF.

This chain uses TRBV7-2 with TRBJ1-4, with D tentatively TRBD1 (6 bases). Per the germline V gene, CDR1 is SGHTA and CDR2 is FQGNSA. This CDR3 region has 12 residues. The germline V and J ends were trimmed by 5 bases and 13 bases, with 14 bases remaining between them. The CDR3 nucleotides read TGTGCCAGCAGCCCCCGGACAGATATACTGTTTTTT. As protein: CASSPRTDILFF.

The table lists this clonotype with many counts. The chain employs TRBV6-5 and TRBJ2-1, with TRBD2 matching over 11 bases. Germline trimming cut 7 bases from V and 6 bases from J; bases unmatched to any gene: 14. Germline CDR1 and CDR2: MNHEY and SVGAGI. The CDR3 has 17 residues. The CDR3 nucleotides read TGTGCCAGCACCCCCGGGACTAGCGGCCCCCTGGGCAATGAGCAGTTCTTC. Its protein is CASTPGTSGPLGNEQFF.

The chain joins TRBV7-3 to TRBJ1-2; tentative D call: TRBD1 (5 bases). V shed 5 bases and J shed 5 bases, with 15 bases lying between them. Germline CDR1 SGHTA, CDR2 FQGTGA. The CDR3 extends over 14 amino acids. CDR3 nucleotides: TGTGCCAGCAGCCCGCAGGGTTCGGAATATGGCTACACCTTC. Protein: CASSPQGSEYGYTF.

The genes are TRBV5-1 and TRBJ1-2; no reliable D call. With 4 bases removed from V and 5 bases from J, the gap between germline ends came to 12 bases. The CDR3 sequence is 13 residues long. Germline V gene data show CDR1 as SGHRS and CDR2 as YFSETQ. This chain's CDR3 is CASSRTSGYGYTF. In nucleotides, the CDR3 is TGCGCCAGCAGCCGGACGTCTGGATATGGCTACACCTTC.

This clonotype was found many times. The V and J genes are TRBV6-6 and TRBJ2-1; tentatively, D is TRBD1 or TRBD2 (6 bases each). The germline V and J ends were trimmed by 2 bases and 8 bases, with 13 bases remaining between them. The germline V gene encodes CDR1 MNHNY and CDR2 SVGAGI (reference sequence). The CDR3 spans 14 residues. The CDR3 loop reads CASSYRGAFDEQFF. CDR3 DNA sequence: TGTGCCAGCAGTTACAGGGGGGCCTTCGATGAGCAGTTCTTC.

The V and J genes are TRBV4-1 and TRBJ2-1; D is unclear. Between the trimmed V and J ends, which lost 1 base and 6 bases, there was a span of 13 bases. CDR3 length: 15 amino acids. Germline V lookup: CDR1 MGHRA, CDR2 YSYEKL. The CDR3 DNA is TGCGCCAGCAGCCAAGTTGGCAGTCTGGGCAATGAGCAGTTCTTC. Protein sequence: CASSQVGSLGNEQFF.

V usage is TRBV12-3 or TRBV12-4 and J usage is TRBJ2-1; D unclear. Deletions cut 6 bases from V and 10 bases from J, with 22 bases between. The CDR3 is 15 amino acids. The CDR3 region is CASSPGDSTIREQFF. The CDR3 DNA is TGTGCCAGCAGCCCTGGAGATTCCACGATAAGGGAGCAGTTCTTC.

This clonotype was counted many times. The chain carries TRBV12-3 or TRBV12-4 and TRBJ2-3; 11 nucleotides agree with TRBD2. The junction had 2 bases not matched to a gene; V was cut back by 3 bases and J by 3 bases. The CDR3 spans 15 residues. CDR3 nucleotide sequence: TGTGCCAGCAGTTTTCTAGCGGGGGGAACAGATACGCAGTATTTT. Translated, it gives CASSFLAGGTDTQYF.

The rearrangement uses TRBV9 and TRBJ1-2; D remains unclear. The CDR3 contains 14 residues. V lost 0 bases, J lost 7 bases, and 13 bases lay in between. Germline assignment: CDR1 SGDLS and CDR2 YYNGEE. The CDR3: CASSVGGRDCGYTF. Written as DNA, the CDR3 is TGTGCCAGCAGCGTAGGTGGCAGAGACTGTGGCTACACCTTC.

This clonotype was detected only a few times. The rearrangement uses TRBV6-2 or TRBV6-3 and TRBJ2-5, with 7 bases fitting TRBD1. V lost 8 bases to trimming and J lost 2 bases; unmatched junction nucleotides: 5. Germline loops: CDR1 MNHEY, CDR2 SVGEGT. The CDR3 is 13 residues long. The chain's CDR3 is CASYDREQETQYF. Here the CDR3 DNA reads TGTGCCAGCTACGACAGGGAACAAGAGACCCAGTACTTC.

This chain connects TRBV7-6 to TRBJ2-2, with 13 bases aligning to TRBD2. The CDR3 has 18 residues. Trimming at V came to 2 bases and at J to 0 bases, leaving 3 bases not matched to a gene. From germline, CDR1 is SGHVS and CDR2 FNYEAQ. CDR3 in amino acids: CASSLRTSGGANTGELFF. CDR3 in DNA: TGTGCCAGCAGCTTACGGACTAGCGGGGGCGCGAACACCGGGGAGCTGTTTTTT.

The chain couples TRBV20-1 to TRBJ2-1; 9 positions agree with TRBD2. In germline, CDR1 is DFQATT, CDR2 SNEGSKA (reference sequence). V trimming: 3 bases; J trimming: 7 bases; junction bases outside the gene matches: 4. The CDR3 consists of 13 residues. CDR3 region: CSASSGSINEQFF. CDR3 coding DNA: TGCAGTGCTAGTAGCGGGAGTATAAATGAGCAGTTCTTC.

The chain employs TRBV7-6 and TRBJ1-1, with D uncertain. The CDR3 length is 14 residues. Between the trimmed V and J ends, which lost 1 base and 0 bases, there was a span of 6 bases. The germline CDR1 and CDR2 sequences are SGHVS and FNYEAQ. Here the CDR3 reads CASSLEPLNTEAFF. The DNA for the CDR3 is TGTGCCAGCAGCTTAGAACCGTTGAACACTGAAGCTTTCTTT.